Here is one T cell receptor (beta chain) with its context. Its specificity is not known. Authors' analysis steps: ImmunoSEQ supplied junction-only sequences lacking quality scores, so filtering was different. The assay was immunoSEQ multiplex PCR, and TCRdb's table has in-frame clones only and misses some. V and J calls and clone size are copied from that table; D and trimming were computed from the DNA. The sample records some 2,500,000 clones, over 85% being singletons. This entry is derived from a study of shared clonotypes between healthy human individuals. CDR3 size: 14 residues. V lost 0 bases and J lost 7, with 14 bases in between. Germline values: CDR1 SGDLS, CDR2 YYNGEE. Study outcomes and limitations: Estimated richness values were generally larger in naive subsets than in memory subsets. Only blood samples were collected, and tissue repertoires likely differ. Among donors, clonotype sharing was expected to be affected by sequencing depth.

The sequenced sample consisted of naive CD4+ T cells from PBMCs. Specified subset: CD45RA+ positively selected. The J gene is TRBJ2-7, the V gene TRBV9; D gene unclear. The clonotype was recovered from a man between 18 and 29 years old in good health. Some clones in this sample may be carry-over from other donors' samples. The CDR3 loop is CASSVGTPTGEQYF. The CDR3 DNA follows: TGTGCCAGCAGCGTAGGCACCCCAACCGGGGAGCAGTACTTC.